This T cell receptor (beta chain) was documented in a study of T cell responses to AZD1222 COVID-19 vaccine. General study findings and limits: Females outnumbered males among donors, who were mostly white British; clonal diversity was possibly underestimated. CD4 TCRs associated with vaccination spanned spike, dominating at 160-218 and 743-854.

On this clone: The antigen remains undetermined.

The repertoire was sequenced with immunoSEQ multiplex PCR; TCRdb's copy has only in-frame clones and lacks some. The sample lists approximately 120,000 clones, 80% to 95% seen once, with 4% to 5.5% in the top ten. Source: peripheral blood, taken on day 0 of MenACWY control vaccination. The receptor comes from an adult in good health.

Here the CDR3 reads CAISEAQGGNSNQPQHF. The CDR3, as DNA: TGTGCCATCAGTGAAGCTCAGGGGGGGAATAGCAATCAGCCCCAGCATTTT. This chain uses TRBV10-3 with TRBJ1-5; 7 bases line up with TRBD1. Germline-derived CDR1 and CDR2 are ENHRY and SYGVKD. The CDR3 totals 17 residues. Trimming at V came to 3 bases and at J to 0 bases, leaving 8 bases not matched to a gene.